This TCR beta chain was profiled in a study of blood T cell repertoires in COVID-19. Study-level background: The United States, Italy and Spain provided the acute and convalescent COVID-19 samples. The cDNA or gDNA used as material had been derived from T cells, B-cell-depleted T cells, or PBMCs.

Original processing methods: By means of reference gene primer amplification, nucleated cell counts were estimated. Here immunoSEQ multiplex PCR was the method, and the copy in TCRdb shows in-frame clones only, minus some. That table gives V, J and clone size, and the DNA gave D and trimming. Among about 35,000 clones listed, 87% were seen once. Germline V gives CDR1 SQVTM, CDR2 ANQGSEA. With 2 bases removed from V and 0 bases from J, the gap between germline ends came to 5 bases. The length of the CDR3 is 12 residues. The specimen was peripheral blood. The gene calls are TRBV29-1 and TRBJ2-7; possibly TRBD1 for D (5 bases). The TCR originated in an elderly man with active COVID-19. The CDR3 loop reads CSVEQGSYEQYF. The CDR3 region has the DNA TGCAGCGTTGAACAGGGCTCCTACGAGCAGTACTTC.